A single TCR beta chain is shown here with its context. This sample stems from a study of blood T cell repertoires in COVID-19. Study information: Some COVID-19 samples were acute and others convalescent; all came from the United States, Italy and Spain. PBMCs, B-cell-depleted T cells, or T cells provided the cDNA or gDNA that made up the material.

The CDR3 runs to 15 residues. V dropped 5 bases and J dropped 1 base, with 14 bases sitting between them. Germline loops: CDR1 LGHDT, CDR2 YNNKEL (reference sequence). Original analysis: From reference gene primer amplification, estimates of nucleated cell counts were derived. The method was immunoSEQ multiplex PCR; TCRdb's version includes in-frame clones alone and lacks a portion of them. That table is the source of V, J and clone size, and D and trimming were worked out from the DNA. The sample lists under 200,000 clones, roughly 93% occurring once. The origin of this receptor is a man aged 18 to 30 with acute or convalescent COVID-19. The rearrangement joins TRBV3-1 (or the pseudogene TRBV3-2) to TRBJ1-1; D is perhaps TRBD1 (6 bases). Sequenced material: peripheral blood. The CDR3: CASSSRTVWNTEAFF. Written as DNA, the CDR3 is TGTGCCAGCAGCTCCCGGACAGTTTGGAACACTGAAGCTTTCTTT.